This T cell receptor (beta chain) appears in the sequencing data of a study of shared clonotypes between healthy human individuals. Across the whole study: Each donor had three CD4 naive, three CD4 memory, two CD8 naive and one CD8 memory plate. Broader study findings: Approximately 5.1% was the fraction of naive CD4 clonotypes found shared across a few donors.

A note on this clone: Antigen specificity is unknown.

Splitting of each subset's genomic DNA was done evenly across several immunoSEQ plates. Here immunoSEQ multiplex PCR was the method, and the copy in TCRdb shows in-frame clones only, minus some. Here the sample spans approximately 92,000 clones, 68% being singletons. The CDR3 totals 14 residues. V was pared by 5 bases and J by 0 bases, with 11 bases between. In germline, CDR1 is SGHVS, CDR2 FQNEAQ. This chain links TRBV7-8 with TRBJ2-7; D tentatively fits TRBD1 or TRBD2 (5 bases each). This TCR derives from a man between 25 and 39 years old in good health. Sequencing was done on a sample of memory CD8+ T cells sorted from blood. The subset here: CD45RO+ cells pooled with CCR7-negative TemRA cells. CDR3 in amino acids: CASSVPGTSYEQYF. CDR3 coding DNA: TGTGCCAGCAGCGTTCCCGGGACCTCCTACGAGCAGTACTTC.